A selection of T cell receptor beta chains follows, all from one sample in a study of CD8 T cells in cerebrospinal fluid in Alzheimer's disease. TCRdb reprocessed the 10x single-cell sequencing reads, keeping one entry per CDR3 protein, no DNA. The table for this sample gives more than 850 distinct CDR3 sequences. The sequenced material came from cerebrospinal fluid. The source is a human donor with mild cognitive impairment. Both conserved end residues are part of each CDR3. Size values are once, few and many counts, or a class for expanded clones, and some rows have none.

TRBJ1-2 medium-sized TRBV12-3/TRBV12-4 CASSLGLPNYGYTF
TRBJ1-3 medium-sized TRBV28 CASSLPAILRNTIYF
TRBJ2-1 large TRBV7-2 CASSSDFLPYNEQFF
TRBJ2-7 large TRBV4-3 CASSPSGTPYEQYF
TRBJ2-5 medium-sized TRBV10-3 CAISDQPAGGGETQYF
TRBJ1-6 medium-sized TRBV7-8 CASSLGPLYYNSPLHF
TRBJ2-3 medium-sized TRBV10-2 CASSPWGSTDTQYF
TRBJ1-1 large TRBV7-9 CASSLRGTGNTEAFF
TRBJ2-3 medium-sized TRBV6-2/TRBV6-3 CASNRDGYTQYF
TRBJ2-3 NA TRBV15 CATSSSPSGTSTDTQYF
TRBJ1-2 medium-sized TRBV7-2 CASSRQEAGYGYTF
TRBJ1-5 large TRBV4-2 CASSQEVDQPQHF
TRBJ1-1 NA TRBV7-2 CASRGGLNTEAFF
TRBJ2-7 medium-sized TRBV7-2 CASRGSSYEQYF
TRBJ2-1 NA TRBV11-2 CASSGGTLDEQFF
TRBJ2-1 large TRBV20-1 CSAIGASGGITYNEQFF
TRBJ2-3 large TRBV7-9 CASSSRGEGTDTQYF
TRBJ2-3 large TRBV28 CASSSFGGAAPDTQYF
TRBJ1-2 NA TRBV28 CASSLTVGGYTF
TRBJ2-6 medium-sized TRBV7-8 CASSITATGANVLTF
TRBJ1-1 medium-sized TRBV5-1 CASSSRGANTEAFF
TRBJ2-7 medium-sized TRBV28 CASSLAGNEQYF
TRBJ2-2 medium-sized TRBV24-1 CATRGLAGSTGELFF
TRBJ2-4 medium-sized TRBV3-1 CASSRRTSEKNIQYF
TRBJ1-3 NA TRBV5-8 CASSLAAYEEINSGNTIYF
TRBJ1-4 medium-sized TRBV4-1 CASSQWDRDEKLFF
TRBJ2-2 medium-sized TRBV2 CASSRLKAGGNTGELFF
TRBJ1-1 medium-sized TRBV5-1 CASSLDGMNTEAFF
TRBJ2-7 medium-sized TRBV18 CASSPGRTYEQYF
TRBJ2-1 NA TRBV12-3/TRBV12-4 CASSFYINEQFF
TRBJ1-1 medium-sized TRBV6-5 CASSKPRQGSTEAFF
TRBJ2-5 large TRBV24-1 CATSDSTGRLMETQYF
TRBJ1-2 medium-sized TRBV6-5 CASNRQGQKNYGYTF
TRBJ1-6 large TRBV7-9 CASSPTARSSYNSPLHF
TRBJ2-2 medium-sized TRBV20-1 CSAVGVAGSGELFF
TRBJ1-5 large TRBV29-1 CSVGGGHNQPQHF
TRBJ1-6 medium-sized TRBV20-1 CSAYPPGQSNSPLHF
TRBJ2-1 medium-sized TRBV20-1 CSAQQSLQAGGDNEQFF
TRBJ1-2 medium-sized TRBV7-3 CASSLMSVGTGTRGDYGYTF
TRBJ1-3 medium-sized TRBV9 CASSAGRSSGNTIYF
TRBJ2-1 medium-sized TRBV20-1 CSARDRVGRNTINEQFF
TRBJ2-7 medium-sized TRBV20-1 CSAEKTGGSREQYF
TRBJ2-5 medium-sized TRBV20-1 CSLERPGETQYF
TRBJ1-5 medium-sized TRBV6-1 CASRDIGTASNQPQHF
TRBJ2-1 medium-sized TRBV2 CASMAGGKDEQFF
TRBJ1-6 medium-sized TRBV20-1 CSAKDRNSPLHF
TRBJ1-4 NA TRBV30 CAWMGPDNEKLFF
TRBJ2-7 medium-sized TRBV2 CASRTGGQGLHEQYF
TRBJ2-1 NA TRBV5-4 CASSLSGGGYNEQFF
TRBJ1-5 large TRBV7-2 CASSSEGSRDQPQHF
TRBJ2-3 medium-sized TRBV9 CASSPQGRAGTSTDTQYF
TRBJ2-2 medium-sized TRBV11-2 CASSLRVRGQGTGELFF
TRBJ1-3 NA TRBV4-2 CASSQDEGASGNTIYF
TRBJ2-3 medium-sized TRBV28 CASTSPHSTDTQYF
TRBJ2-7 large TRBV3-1 CASSQRGTGFTPGYEQYF
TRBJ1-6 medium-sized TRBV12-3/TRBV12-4 CASSFRQYNSPLHF
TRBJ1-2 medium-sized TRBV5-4 CASSLKGPQGSTF
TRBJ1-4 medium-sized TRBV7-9 CASSFGTVNEKLFF
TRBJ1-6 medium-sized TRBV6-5 CASSYSTGGISSYNSPLHF